These 21 T cell receptor beta chains came from one sample sequenced in a study of CD8 T cells in ankylosing spondylitis. TCRdb passed the 5' RACE reads through MiXCR, listing each CDR3 protein once. Of about 510,000 distinct CDR3 sequences listed, roughly 5.3% are singletons. General study findings and limits: Within ankylosing spondylitis blood, a TCR beta motif made up of roughly eight highly homologous variants appeared to be characteristic.

Antigens of these TCRs are unknown. Sequenced: blood, either unsorted or a sorted T cell fraction (not recorded which). Every receptor here comes from a male donor with ankylosing spondylitis.

The chain joins TRBV4-3 to TRBJ2-2; possibly TRBD2 for D (7 bases). Germline values: CDR1 LGHNA, CDR2 YSLEER. CDR3 length: 17 residues. Trimming pared 4 bases from V and 1 base from J, leaving 16 bases between. The CDR3: CASSRFWGGENTGELFF. The CDR3 region has the DNA TGCGCCAGCAGCCGGTTTTGGGGGGGCGAGAACACCGGGGAGCTGTTTTTT.

At least ten counts were recorded for this clonotype. The chain couples TRBV29-1 to TRBJ2-2, with D possibly matching TRBD1 (5 bases). Germline loops: CDR1 SQVTM, CDR2 ANQGSEA. Between the trimmed V and J ends, which lost 6 bases and 5 bases, there was a span of 19 bases. This CDR3 contains 15 residues. The CDR3: CSVKLGSGSTGELFF. The DNA of the CDR3 is TGCAGCGTCAAGTTAGGGTCAGGGTCGACCGGGGAGCTGTTTTTT.

The chain carries TRBV5-1 and TRBJ2-3; tentatively, D is TRBD1 (5 bases). The CDR3 is 15 amino acids. Trimming took off 2 bases at V and 0 bases at J, with 10 bases between the two ends. Looked up from germline, CDR1 is SGHRS and CDR2 is YFSETQ. CDR3 DNA: TGCGCCAGCAGCTTCAACAGGCCTAGCACAGATACGCAGTATTTT. It yields the protein CASSFNRPSTDTQYF.

This clonotype occurred many times. V usage is TRBV25-1 and J usage is TRBJ2-3; perhaps TRBD2 as D (6 bases). V gave up 2 bases and J gave up 3 bases, with 12 bases separating them. The germline gives CDR1 MGHDK, CDR2 SYGVNS. The CDR3 totals 15 residues. CDR3 bases: TGTGCCAGCAGTGAACGTTTGAGCGGGACAGATACGCAGTATTTT. Translation gives CASSERLSGTDTQYF. Using reference TRBV25-1 and TRBJ2-3 for the parts outside the CDR3, the full variable domain is EADIYQTPRYLVIGTGKKITLECSQTMGHDKMYWYQQDPGMELHLIHYSYGVNSTEKGDLSSESTVSRIRTEHFPLTLESARPSHTSQYLCASSERLSGTDTQYFGPGTRLTVL.

In its sample, this clonotype was seen many times. The J gene is TRBJ1-2, the V gene TRBV28; tentative D call: TRBD1 (6 bases). The CDR3 loop spans 15 amino acids. Germline values: CDR1 MDHEN, CDR2 SYDVKM. The V and J ends lost 4 bases and 8 bases respectively, with 20 bases between them. This CDR3 reads CASSSPSIQGKGYTF. The CDR3 nucleotides read TGTGCCAGCAGTTCCCCATCTATCCAGGGGAAGGGCTACACCTTC.

This clonotype showed up many times. CDR3 in amino acids: CASSSFDSLGGYTF. The CDR3 region has the DNA TGTGCCAGCAGCTCATTTGACTCCTTGGGTGGCTACACCTTC. This chain connects TRBV11-1 to TRBJ1-2, with no clear D. The CDR3 loop spans 14 amino acids. Trimming pared 4 bases from V and 7 bases from J, leaving 16 bases between. Germline V CDR1 and CDR2: SGHAT, FQDESV (reference sequence).

This clonotype has ten or more counts. This chain connects TRBV6-2 or TRBV6-3 to TRBJ2-7; 7 bases map to TRBD2. CDR3 length equals 15 residues. CDR1 MNHEY and CDR2 SVGEGT come from the germline V gene. After removal of 6 bases from V and 2 bases from J, the junction contained 10 bases not matched to a gene. CDR3 coding DNA: TGTGCCAGCAGCGGCTGGGGCGGGAGCGCCTACGAGCAGTACTTC. Its translation is CASSGWGGSAYEQYF.

The chain is built from TRBV6-1 and TRBJ2-4, with no clear D. CDR3 length equals 17 residues. The germline V gene encodes CDR1 MNHNS and CDR2 SASEGT. V was cut by 2 bases and J by 5 bases, with 19 bases left in between. The CDR3 region has the DNA TGTGCCAGCAGTGAACTTTCCCACCTAATAGGACAAAACATTCAGTACTTC. It translates to CASSELSHLIGQNIQYF.

Many counts were recorded for this clonotype. The V call is TRBV20-1, the J call TRBJ2-7; D might be TRBD2 (5 bases). V dropped 6 bases and J dropped 0 bases, with 15 bases sitting between them. The germline V gene has CDR1 DFQATT and CDR2 SNEGSKA (reference sequence). The CDR3 sequence is 14 residues long. The CDR3 sequence is CSAKTRGSSYEQYF. CDR3 bases: TGCAGTGCAAAAACCCGGGGTAGCTCCTACGAGCAGTACTTC.

This clonotype has at least ten counts. The rearrangement joins TRBV6-1 to TRBJ2-7; no clear D. The CDR3 contains 15 residues. Germline CDR1 reads MNHNS; CDR2 reads SASEGT. Trimming left V 5 bases short and J 4 bases short, with 18 bases between. CDR3 nucleotide sequence: TGTGCCAGCAGTCGGACGGGCGGTGTATTTTACGAGCAGTACTTC. Translated: CASSRTGGVFYEQYF.

The chain employs TRBV11-2 and TRBJ2-1; TRBD2 might be the D (5 bases). V lost 8 bases to trimming and J lost 8 bases, with 7 bases between them. Germline V gene data show CDR1 as SGHAT and CDR2 as FQNNGV. This CDR3 has 10 residues. CDR3 DNA sequence: TGTGCCAGCCAGAGGGATGAGCAGTTCTTC. This encodes CASQRDEQFF. The full variable domain, its missing parts supplied by reference TRBV11-2 and TRBJ2-1, is EAGVAQSPRYKIIEKRQSVAFWCNPISGHATLYWYQQILGQGPKLLIQFQNNGVVDDSQLPKDRFSAERLKGVDSTLKIQPAKLEDSAVYLCASQRDEQFFGPGTRLTVL.

In its sample, this clonotype was seen many times. V and J are TRBV11-2 and TRBJ2-5; weak D call: TRBD2 (5 bases). The CDR3 runs 15 residues. The germline CDR1 and CDR2 sequences are SGHAT and FQNNGV. V lost 2 bases, J lost 3 bases, and 13 bases lay in between. The CDR3 loop reads CASSLYRGIEETQYF. In nucleotides, the CDR3 is TGTGCCAGCAGCTTATATCGGGGTATTGAAGAGACCCAGTACTTC.

This clonotype was picked up many times. In DNA, the CDR3 is TGTGCCACCAGCAAGGGGTTTGGCACTGAAGCTTTCTTT. Its protein product is CATSKGFGTEAFF. The V and J genes are TRBV15 and TRBJ1-1, with D possibly being TRBD1 (5 bases). The germline V gene has CDR1 LNHNV and CDR2 YYDKDF (reference sequence). This CDR3 has 13 residues. V was cut by 4 bases and J by 4 bases, with 10 bases left in between.

This clonotype has ten or more counts. The chain couples TRBV6-4 to TRBJ1-5; D is possibly TRBD1 (5 bases). CDR1 is MRHNA and CDR2 is SNTAGT in the germline V gene. The V end lost 9 bases, the J end lost 4 bases, and 19 bases lay between the germline ends. There are 15 residues in the CDR3. The CDR3, as DNA: TGTGCCAGACTTTCAGGGAAAGTTACAAATCAGCCCCAGCATTTT. Its translation: CARLSGKVTNQPQHF.

This clonotype has at least ten counts. The J gene is TRBJ2-5, the V gene TRBV4-1; 12 bases align to TRBD2. The CDR3 runs to 18 residues. V trimming: 4 bases; J trimming: 3 bases; junction bases outside the gene matches: 12. Germline lookup yields CDR1 MGHRA and CDR2 YSYEKL. The CDR3 sequence is CASSPLELAGGYEETQYF. The DNA for the CDR3 is TGCGCCAGCAGCCCCCTGGAACTAGCGGGAGGTTATGAAGAGACCCAGTACTTC.

This clonotype was seen repeatedly, ten times or more. One junction end does not reproduce the germline sequence, and a read error may be involved. CDR3: CASSSLPPSSAGGNEQFF. The CDR3 nucleotides read TGTGCTAGCAGCTCCCTTCCACCTTCCAGTGCGGGAGGCAATGAGCAGTTCTTC. This sequence joins TRBV7-7 and TRBJ2-1; 8 positions match TRBD2. The length of the CDR3 is 18 residues. Germline V gene lookup returns CDR1 SSHAT and CDR2 FNYEAQ (reference sequence).

This clonotype has a count of ten or more. This chain uses TRBV12-3 or TRBV12-4 with TRBJ1-2; TRBD1 might be the D (5 bases). V was trimmed by 5 bases and J by 3 bases, leaving 19 bases between them. The CDR3 has 16 amino acids. CDR3 DNA: TGTGCCAGCAGTCCTCTCCCGTCAGGGATCTACTATGGCTACACCTTC. This sequence encodes CASSPLPSGIYYGYTF.

This clonotype was detected a few times. This chain uses TRBV12-3 or TRBV12-4 with TRBJ2-3; no clear D. Trimming cost V 2 bases and J 11 bases, with 14 bases left between them. This CDR3 contains 13 residues. For the CDR3, the DNA is TGTGCCAGCAGTTTACTACCTTACCTGGGGCAGTATTTT. Translation gives CASSLLPYLGQYF.

This clonotype was seen at least ten times. The chain carries TRBV27 and TRBJ2-2, with 8 bases lining up with TRBD1. Germline V gene lookup returns CDR1 MNHEY and CDR2 SMNVEV (reference sequence). CDR3 length equals 15 residues. The ends lost 2 bases at V and 5 bases at J; junction bases unmatched: 4. CDR3 sequence: CASSLRTGRTGELFF. The CDR3 bases are TGTGCCAGCAGTTTACGGACAGGGAGGACCGGGGAGCTGTTTTTT.

The J gene is TRBJ2-7, the V gene TRBV4-1; TRBD1 matches at 8 bases. Germline lookup yields CDR1 MGHRA and CDR2 YSYEKL. V was pared by 4 bases and J by 2 bases, with 10 bases of the junction left unmatched. The length of the CDR3 is 16 residues. CDR3 amino acids: CASSPLGQGGPYEQYF. The CDR3 nucleotides read TGCGCCAGCAGCCCACTAGGACAGGGAGGCCCCTACGAGCAGTACTTC.

This clonotype has a count of ten or more. The genes are TRBV9 and TRBJ1-2, with 7 bases that match TRBD1. The CDR3 covers 17 residues. Per the germline V gene, CDR1 is SGDLS and CDR2 is YYNGEE. J was trimmed by 7 bases and V by 3 bases; bases with no gene match: 18. Here the CDR3 DNA reads TGTGCCAGCAGCGGAGAATGGGACAGATCCCACCTTGGTGGCTACACCTTC. Amino acid sequence: CASSGEWDRSHLGGYTF.